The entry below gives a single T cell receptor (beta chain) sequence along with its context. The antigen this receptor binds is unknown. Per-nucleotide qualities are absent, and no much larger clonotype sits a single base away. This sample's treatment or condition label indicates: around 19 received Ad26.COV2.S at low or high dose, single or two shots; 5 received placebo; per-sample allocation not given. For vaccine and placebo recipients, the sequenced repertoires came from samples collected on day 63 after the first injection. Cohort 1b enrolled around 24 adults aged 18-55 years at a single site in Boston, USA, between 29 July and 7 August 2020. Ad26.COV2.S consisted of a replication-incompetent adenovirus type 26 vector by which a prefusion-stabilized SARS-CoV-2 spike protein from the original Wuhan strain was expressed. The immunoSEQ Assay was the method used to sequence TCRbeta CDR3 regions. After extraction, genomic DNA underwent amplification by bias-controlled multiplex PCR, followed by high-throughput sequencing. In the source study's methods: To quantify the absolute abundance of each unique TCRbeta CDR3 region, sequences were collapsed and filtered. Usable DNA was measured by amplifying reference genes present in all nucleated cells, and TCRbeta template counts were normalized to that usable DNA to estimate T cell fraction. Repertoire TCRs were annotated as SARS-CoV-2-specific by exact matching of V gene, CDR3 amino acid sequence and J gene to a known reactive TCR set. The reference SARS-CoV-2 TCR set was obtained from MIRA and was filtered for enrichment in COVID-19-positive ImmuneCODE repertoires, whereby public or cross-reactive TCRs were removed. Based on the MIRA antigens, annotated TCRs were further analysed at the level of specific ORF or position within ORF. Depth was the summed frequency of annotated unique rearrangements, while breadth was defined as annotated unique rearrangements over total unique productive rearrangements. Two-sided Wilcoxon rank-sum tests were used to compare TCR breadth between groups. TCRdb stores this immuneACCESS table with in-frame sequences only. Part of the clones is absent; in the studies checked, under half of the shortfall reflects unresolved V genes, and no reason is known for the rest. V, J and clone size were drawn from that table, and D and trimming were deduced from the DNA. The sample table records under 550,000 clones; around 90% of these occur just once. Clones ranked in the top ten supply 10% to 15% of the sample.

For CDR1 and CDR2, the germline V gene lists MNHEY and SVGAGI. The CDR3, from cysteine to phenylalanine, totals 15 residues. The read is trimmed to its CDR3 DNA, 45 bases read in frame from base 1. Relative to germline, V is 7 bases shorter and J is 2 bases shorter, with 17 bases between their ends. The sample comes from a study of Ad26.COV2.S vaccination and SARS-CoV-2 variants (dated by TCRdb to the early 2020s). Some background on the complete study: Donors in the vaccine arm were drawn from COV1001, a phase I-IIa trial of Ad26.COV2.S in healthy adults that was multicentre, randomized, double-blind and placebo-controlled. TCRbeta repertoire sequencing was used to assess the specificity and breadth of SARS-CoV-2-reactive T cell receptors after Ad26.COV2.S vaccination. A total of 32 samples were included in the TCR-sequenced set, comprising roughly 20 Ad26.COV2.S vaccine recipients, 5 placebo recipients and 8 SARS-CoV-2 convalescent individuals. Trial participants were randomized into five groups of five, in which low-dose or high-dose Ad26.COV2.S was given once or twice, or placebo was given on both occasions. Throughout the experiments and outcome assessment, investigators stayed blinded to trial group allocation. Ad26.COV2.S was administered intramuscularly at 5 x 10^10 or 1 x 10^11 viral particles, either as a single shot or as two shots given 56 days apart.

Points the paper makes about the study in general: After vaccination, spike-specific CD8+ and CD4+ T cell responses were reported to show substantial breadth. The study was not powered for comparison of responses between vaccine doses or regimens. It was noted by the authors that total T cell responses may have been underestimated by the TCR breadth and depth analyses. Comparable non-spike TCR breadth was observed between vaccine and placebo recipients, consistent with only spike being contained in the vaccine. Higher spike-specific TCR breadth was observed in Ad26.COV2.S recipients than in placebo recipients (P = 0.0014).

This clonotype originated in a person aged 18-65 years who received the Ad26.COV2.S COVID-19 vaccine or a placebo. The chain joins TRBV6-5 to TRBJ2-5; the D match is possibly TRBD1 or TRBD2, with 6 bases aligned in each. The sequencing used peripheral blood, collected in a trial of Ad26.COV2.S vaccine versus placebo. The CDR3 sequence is CASTGYGGLQETQYF. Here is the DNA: TGTGCCAGCACCGGATATGGGGGGCTTCAAGAGACCCAGTACTTC.